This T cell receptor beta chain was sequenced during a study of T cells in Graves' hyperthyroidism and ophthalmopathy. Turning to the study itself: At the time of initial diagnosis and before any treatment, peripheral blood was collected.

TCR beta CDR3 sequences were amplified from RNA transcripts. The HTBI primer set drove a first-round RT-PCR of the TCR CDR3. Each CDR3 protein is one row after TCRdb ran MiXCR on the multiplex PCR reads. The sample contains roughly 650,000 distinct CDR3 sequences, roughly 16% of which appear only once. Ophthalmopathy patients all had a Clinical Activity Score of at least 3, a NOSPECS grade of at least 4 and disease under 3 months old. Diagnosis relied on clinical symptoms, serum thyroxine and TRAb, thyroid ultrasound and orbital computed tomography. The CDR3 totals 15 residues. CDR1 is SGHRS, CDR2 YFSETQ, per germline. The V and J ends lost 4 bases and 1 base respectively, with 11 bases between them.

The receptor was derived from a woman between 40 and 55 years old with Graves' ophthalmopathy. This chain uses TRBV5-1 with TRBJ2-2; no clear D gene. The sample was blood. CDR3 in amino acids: CASSGQPMNTGELFF. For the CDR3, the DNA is TGCGCCAGCAGCGGGCAACCCATGAACACCGGGGAGCTGTTTTTT.